These T cell receptor beta chains were read from a single sample in a study of neurological immune-mediated disorders. TCRdb called the 5' RACE reads again in MiXCR, with one record for every CDR3 protein. The sample records 50,000 to 80,000 distinct CDR3 sequences, 3.4% being singletons. Source material: PBMCs. These receptors were obtained from a man aged 40-55 years with multiple sclerosis. Each CDR3 is given with its conserved first and last residue. Each record gives: D gene, V gene, clone size, J gene, CDR3 protein, CDR3 DNA. D genes are given only for firm matches. Expanded clones are given a class, and other clones once, few, many or no size at all.

NA	TRBV14	few	TRBJ1-1	CASSQTLLTEAFF	TGTGCCAGCAGCCAAACGTTACTCACTGAAGCTTTCTTT
NA	TRBV6-5	many	TRBJ1-2	CASSYGPALSYTF	TGTGCCAGCAGTTACGGGCCAGCTCTGAGCTACACCTTC
TRBD2	TRBV7-6	many	TRBJ2-5	CASSSAGGIQETQYF	TGTGCCAGCAGCTCAGCGGGGGGCATCCAAGAGACCCAGTACTTC
TRBD1	TRBV7-9	few	TRBJ1-2	CASSRALGQGYGYTF	TGTGCCAGCAGCCGGGCTCTCGGACAGGGGTATGGCTACACCTTC
TRBD2	TRBV6-5	many	TRBJ2-1	CASGGTSGGTAYNEQFF	TGTGCCAGCGGGGGGACTAGCGGGGGGACCGCCTACAATGAGCAGTTCTTC
TRBD1	TRBV7-2	many	TRBJ2-7	CASRKTGESGEQYF	TGTGCCAGCAGAAAAACAGGGGAGAGCGGCGAGCAGTACTTC
TRBD1	TRBV29-1	NA	TRBJ2-3	CSVLGQGATDTQYF	TGCAGCGTCCTGGGACAGGGGGCCACAGATACGCAGTATTTT
NA	TRBV14	many	TRBJ1-3	CASSQAASGNTIYF	TGTGCCAGCAGCCAAGCAGCTTCTGGAAACACCATATATTTT
TRBD1	TRBV18	many	TRBJ2-3	CASSLLTGNTDTQYF	TGTGCCAGCTCACTGCTGACAGGGAACACAGATACGCAGTATTTT
TRBD1	TRBV6-5	many	TRBJ2-7	CASSSPTGTKEQYF	TGTGCCAGCAGCTCTCCGACAGGGACCAAAGAGCAGTACTTC
TRBD1	TRBV29-1	few	TRBJ2-1	CSVEDGRGNSYNEQFF	TGCAGCGTTGAAGATGGCAGGGGGAATTCCTACAATGAGCAGTTCTTC
NA	TRBV5-1	many	TRBJ2-1	CASSLKSEQFF	TGCGCCAGCAGCTTAAAATCCGAGCAGTTCTTC
NA	TRBV6-6	many	TRBJ1-3	CASSYDRGNTIYF	TGTGCCAGCAGTTACGACAGAGGAAACACCATATATTTT
NA	TRBV7-9	many	TRBJ2-1	CASSRGSRSEEQFF	TGTGCCAGCAGCAGAGGGTCCCGGAGTGAGGAGCAGTTCTTC
NA	TRBV29-1	many	TRBJ2-3	CSVKRRDGPSADTQYF	TGCAGCGTCAAGAGGAGGGACGGGCCCAGCGCAGATACGCAGTATTTT
NA	TRBV7-8	many	TRBJ1-2	CASSLDLGDPPGYTF	TGTGCCAGCAGCTTAGATTTAGGGGATCCTCCGGGCTACACCTTC
TRBD1	TRBV12-3/TRBV12-4	many	TRBJ1-3	CASSYPSGQGPAGSGNTIYF	TGTGCCAGCAGTTACCCGTCGGGACAGGGTCCTGCGGGCTCTGGAAACACCATATATTTT
NA	TRBV6-6	many	TRBJ1-3	CASKTDSGNTIYF	TGTGCCAGCAAGACGGACAGTGGAAACACCATATATTTT